A selection of T cell receptor beta chains follows, all from one sample in a study of blood T cell repertoires in COVID-19. Sequencing was performed with immunoSEQ multiplex PCR; in TCRdb, only in-frame clones are kept and a portion is missing. The sample lists about 210,000 clones, just over 90% occurring once. The source material was peripheral blood. Receptors originate from a man under 40 with acute or convalescent COVID-19. Each CDR3 is given with its conserved first and last residue.

CDR3 protein	V gene	J gene
CASSHRDRDTQYF	TRBV5-1	TRBJ2-3
CASSLGYLRARTEAFF	TRBV5-8	TRBJ1-1
CASSLSVGASSSYEQYF	TRBV28	TRBJ2-7
CSVVGTGVADTQYF	TRBV29-1	TRBJ2-3
CASSLLAGATGNYEQYF	TRBV7-9	TRBJ2-7
CASSQGQGTGEKLFF	TRBV4-1	TRBJ1-4
CASSYSRVNEQFF	TRBV6-2/TRBV6-3	TRBJ2-1
CASSLGPDTQYF	TRBV11-3	TRBJ2-3
CASSLGAGEGNQPQHF	TRBV7-2	TRBJ1-5
CASSQSTGQASKSEKLFF	TRBV23-1	TRBJ1-4
CASSLERGAFF	TRBV2	TRBJ1-1
CASSLGLAPDTQYF	TRBV7-3	TRBJ2-3
CASSPAGMNTEAFF	TRBV13	TRBJ1-1
CASSESLGTDTQYF	TRBV2	TRBJ2-3
CASKDRVNSPLHF	TRBV19	TRBJ1-6